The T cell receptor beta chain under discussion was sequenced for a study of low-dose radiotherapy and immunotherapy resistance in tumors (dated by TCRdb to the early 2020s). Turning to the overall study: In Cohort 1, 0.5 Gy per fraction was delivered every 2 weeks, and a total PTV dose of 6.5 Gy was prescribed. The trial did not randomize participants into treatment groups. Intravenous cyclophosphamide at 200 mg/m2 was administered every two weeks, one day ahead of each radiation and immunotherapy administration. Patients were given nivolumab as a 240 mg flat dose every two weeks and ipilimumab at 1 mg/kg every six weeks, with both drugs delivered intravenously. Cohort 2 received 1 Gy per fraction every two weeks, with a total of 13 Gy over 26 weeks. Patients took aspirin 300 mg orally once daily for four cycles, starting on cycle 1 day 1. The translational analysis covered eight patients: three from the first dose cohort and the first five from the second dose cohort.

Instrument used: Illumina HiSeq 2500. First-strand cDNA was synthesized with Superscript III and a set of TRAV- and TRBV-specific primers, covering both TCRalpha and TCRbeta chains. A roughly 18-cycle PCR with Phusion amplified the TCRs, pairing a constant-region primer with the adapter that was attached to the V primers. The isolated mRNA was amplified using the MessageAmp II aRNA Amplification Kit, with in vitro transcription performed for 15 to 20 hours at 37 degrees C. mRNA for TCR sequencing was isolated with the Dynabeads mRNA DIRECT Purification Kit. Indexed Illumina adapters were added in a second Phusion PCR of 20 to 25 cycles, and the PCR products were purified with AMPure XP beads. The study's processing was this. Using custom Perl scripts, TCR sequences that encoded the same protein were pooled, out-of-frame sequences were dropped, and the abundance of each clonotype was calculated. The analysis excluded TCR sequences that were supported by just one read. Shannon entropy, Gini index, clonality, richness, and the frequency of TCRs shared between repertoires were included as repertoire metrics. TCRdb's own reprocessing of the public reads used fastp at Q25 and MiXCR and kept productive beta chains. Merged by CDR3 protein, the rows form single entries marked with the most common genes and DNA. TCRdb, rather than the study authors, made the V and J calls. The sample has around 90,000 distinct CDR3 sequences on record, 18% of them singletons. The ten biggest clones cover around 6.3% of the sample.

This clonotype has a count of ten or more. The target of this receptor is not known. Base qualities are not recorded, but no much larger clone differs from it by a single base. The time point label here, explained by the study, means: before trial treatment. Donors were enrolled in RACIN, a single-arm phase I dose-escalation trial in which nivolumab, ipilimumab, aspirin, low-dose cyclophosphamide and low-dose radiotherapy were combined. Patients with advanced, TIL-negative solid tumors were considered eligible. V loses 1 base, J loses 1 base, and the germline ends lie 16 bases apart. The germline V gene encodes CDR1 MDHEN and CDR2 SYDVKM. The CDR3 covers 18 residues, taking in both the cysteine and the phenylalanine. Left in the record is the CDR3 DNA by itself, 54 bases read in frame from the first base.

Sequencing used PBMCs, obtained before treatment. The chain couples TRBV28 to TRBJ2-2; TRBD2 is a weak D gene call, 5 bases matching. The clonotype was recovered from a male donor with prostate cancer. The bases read TGTGCCAGCAGTTTATACGGGCGCTTTCGGGGGAACACCGGGGAGCTGTTTTTT. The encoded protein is CASSLYGRFRGNTGELFF. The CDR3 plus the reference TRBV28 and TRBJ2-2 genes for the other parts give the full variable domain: DVKVTQSSRYLVKRTGEKVFLECVQDMDHENMFWYRQDPGLGLRLIYFSYDVKMKEKGDIPEGYSVSREKKERFSLILESASTNQTSMYLCASSLYGRFRGNTGELFFGEGSRLTVL.